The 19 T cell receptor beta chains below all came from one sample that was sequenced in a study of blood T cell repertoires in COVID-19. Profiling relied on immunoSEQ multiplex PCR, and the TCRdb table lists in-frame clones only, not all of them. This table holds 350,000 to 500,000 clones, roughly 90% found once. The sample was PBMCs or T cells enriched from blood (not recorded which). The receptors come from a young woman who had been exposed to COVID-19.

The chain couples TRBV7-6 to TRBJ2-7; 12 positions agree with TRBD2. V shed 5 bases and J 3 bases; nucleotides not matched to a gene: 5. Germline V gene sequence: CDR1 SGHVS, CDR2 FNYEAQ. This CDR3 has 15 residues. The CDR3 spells CASSPGLAGLYEQYF. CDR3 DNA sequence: TGTGCCAGCAGCCCGGGACTAGCGGGTCTCTACGAGCAGTACTTC.

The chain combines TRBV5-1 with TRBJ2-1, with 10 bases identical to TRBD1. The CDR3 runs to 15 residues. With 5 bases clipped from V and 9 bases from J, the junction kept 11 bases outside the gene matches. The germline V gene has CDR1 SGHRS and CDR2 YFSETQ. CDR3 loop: CASSYEGQGTGEQFF. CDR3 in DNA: TGCGCCAGCAGTTACGAGGGACAGGGGACTGGTGAGCAGTTCTTC. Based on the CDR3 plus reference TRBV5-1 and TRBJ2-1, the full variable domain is KAGVTQTPRYLIKTRGQQVTLSCSPISGHRSVSWYQQTPGQGLQFLFEYFSETQRNKGNFPGRFSGRQFSNSRSEMNVSTLELGDSALYLCASSYEGQGTGEQFFGPGTRLTVL.

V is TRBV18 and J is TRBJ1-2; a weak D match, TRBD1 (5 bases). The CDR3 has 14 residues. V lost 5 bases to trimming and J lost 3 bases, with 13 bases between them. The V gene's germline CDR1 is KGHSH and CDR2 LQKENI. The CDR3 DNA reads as TGTGCCAGCTCATTCGACAGAAGCGACTATGGCTACACCTTC. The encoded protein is CASSFDRSDYGYTF.

The CDR3 spells CASSPLEGENSPLHF. In DNA, the CDR3 is TGTGCCAGCTCACCCCTGGAGGGAGAAAATTCACCCCTCCACTTT. J is TRBJ1-6 and V is TRBV18; D gene ambiguous. The V end was cut by 3 bases, the J end by 7 bases, with 13 bases between. The CDR3 extends over 15 amino acids. CDR1 is KGHSH and CDR2 is LQKENI in the germline V gene.

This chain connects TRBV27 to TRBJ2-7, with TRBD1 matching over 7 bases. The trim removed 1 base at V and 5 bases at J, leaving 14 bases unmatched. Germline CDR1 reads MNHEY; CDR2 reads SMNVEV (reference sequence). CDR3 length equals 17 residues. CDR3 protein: CASSLWVGRQGRDEQYF. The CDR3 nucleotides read TGTGCCAGCAGTTTATGGGTTGGTCGACAGGGACGAGACGAGCAGTACTTC.

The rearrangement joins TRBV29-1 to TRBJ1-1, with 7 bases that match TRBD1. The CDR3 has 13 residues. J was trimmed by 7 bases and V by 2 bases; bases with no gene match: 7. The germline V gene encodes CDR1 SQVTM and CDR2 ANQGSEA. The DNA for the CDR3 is TGCAGCGTTGAACGGCAGGGGGTAGGTGAAGCTTTCTTT. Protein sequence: CSVERQGVGEAFF.

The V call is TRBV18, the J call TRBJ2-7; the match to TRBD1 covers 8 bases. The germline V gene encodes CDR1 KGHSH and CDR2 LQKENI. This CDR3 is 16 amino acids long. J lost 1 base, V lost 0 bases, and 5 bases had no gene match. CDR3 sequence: CASSPPVGQASYEQYF. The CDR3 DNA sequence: TGTGCCAGCTCACCACCGGTGGGACAGGCATCCTACGAGCAGTACTTC.

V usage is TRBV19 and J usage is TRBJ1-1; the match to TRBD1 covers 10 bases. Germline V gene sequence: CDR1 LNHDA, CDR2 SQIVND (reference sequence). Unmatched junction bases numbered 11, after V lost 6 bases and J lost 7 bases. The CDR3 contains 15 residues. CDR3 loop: CASSTGQGFGGEAFF. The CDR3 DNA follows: TGTGCCAGTAGCACGGGACAGGGGTTCGGAGGTGAAGCTTTCTTT.

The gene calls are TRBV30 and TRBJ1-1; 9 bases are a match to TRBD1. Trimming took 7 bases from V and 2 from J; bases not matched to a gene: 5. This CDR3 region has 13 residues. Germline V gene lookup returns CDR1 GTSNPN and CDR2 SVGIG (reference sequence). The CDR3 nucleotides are TGTGCCTTGATACAGGGGGCAAACACTGAAGCTTTCTTT. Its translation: CALIQGANTEAFF. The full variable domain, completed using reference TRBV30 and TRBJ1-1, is SQTIHQWPATLVQPVGSPLSLECTVEGTSNPNLYWYRQAAGRGLQLLFYSVGIGQISSEVPQNLSASRPQDRQFILSSKKLLLSDSGFYLCALIQGANTEAFFGQGTRLTVV.

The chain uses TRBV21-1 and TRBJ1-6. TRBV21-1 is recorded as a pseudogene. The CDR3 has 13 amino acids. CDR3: CAILLPYNSPLHF. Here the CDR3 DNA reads TGTGCCATCCTACTCCCCTATAATTCACCCCTCCACTTT.

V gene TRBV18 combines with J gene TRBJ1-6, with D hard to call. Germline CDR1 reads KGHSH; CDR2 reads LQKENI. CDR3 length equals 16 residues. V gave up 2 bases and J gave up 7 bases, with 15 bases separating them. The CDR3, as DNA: TGTGCCAGCTCACCAGTGGCAGGCGCGGGGAATTCACCCCTCCACTTT. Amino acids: CASSPVAGAGNSPLHF. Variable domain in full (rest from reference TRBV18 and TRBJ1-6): NAGVMQNPRHLVRRRGQEARLRCSPMKGHSHVYWYRQLPEEGLKFMVYLQKENIIDESGMPKERFSAEFPKEGPSILRIQQVVRGDSAAYFCASSPVAGAGNSPLHFGNGTRLTVT.

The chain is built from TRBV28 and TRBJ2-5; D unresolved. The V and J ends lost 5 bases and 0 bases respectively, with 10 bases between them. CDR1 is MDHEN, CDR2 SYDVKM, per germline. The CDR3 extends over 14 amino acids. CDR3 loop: CASSPPGDQETQYF. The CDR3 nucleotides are TGTGCCAGCAGTCCCCCCGGAGACCAAGAGACCCAGTACTTC.

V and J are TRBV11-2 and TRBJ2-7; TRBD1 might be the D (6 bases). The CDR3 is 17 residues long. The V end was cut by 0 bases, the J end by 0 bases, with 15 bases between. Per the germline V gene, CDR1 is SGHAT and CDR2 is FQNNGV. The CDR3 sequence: CASSLEPGTLTSYEQYF. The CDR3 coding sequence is TGTGCCAGCAGCTTAGAACCCGGGACACTTACCTCCTACGAGCAGTACTTC.

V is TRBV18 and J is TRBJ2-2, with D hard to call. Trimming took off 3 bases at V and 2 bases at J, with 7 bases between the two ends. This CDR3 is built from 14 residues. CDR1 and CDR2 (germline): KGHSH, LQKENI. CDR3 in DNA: TGTGCCAGCTCACCTACAGACAACACCGGGGAGCTGTTTTTT. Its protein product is CASSPTDNTGELFF.

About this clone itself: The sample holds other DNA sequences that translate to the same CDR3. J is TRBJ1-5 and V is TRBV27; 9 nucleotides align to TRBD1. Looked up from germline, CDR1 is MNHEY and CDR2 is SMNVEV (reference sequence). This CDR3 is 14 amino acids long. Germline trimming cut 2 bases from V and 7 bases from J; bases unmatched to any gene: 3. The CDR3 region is CASSLGQGRQPQHF. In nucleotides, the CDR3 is TGTGCCAGCAGTTTAGGACAGGGGCGCCAGCCCCAGCATTTT.

The CDR3 loop reads CASSFSGSVYEQYF. In DNA, the CDR3 is TGTGCCAGCAGTTTCTCCGGGAGTGTCTACGAGCAGTACTTC. This chain uses TRBV6-2 or TRBV6-3 with TRBJ2-7; D is perhaps TRBD2 (6 bases). Germline lookup yields CDR1 MNHEY and CDR2 SVGEGT. The length of the CDR3 is 14 residues. Deletions cut 4 bases from V and 3 bases from J, with 13 bases between.

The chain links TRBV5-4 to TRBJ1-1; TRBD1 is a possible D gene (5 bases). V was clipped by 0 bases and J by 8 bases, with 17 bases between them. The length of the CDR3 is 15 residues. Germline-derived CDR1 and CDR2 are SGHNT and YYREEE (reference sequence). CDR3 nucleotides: TGTGCCAGCAGCTTGGGTCCACAGGTCGCCTCCGAAGCTTTCTTT. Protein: CASSLGPQVASEAFF.

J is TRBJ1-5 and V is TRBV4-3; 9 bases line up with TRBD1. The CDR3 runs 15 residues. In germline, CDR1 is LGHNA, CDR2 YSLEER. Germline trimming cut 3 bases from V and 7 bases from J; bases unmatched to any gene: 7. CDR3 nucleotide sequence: TGCGCCAGCAGCCAGGAACAGGGGGCAGGGCAGCCCCAGCATTTT. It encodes CASSQEQGAGQPQHF.

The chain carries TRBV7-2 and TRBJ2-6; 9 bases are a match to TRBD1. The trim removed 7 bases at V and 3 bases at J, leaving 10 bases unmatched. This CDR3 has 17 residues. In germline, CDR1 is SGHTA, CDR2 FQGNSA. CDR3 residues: CASTAPGQGSGANVLTF. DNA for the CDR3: TGTGCCAGCACTGCCCCGGGACAGGGTAGTGGGGCCAACGTCCTGACTTTC.